This T cell receptor beta chain was sequenced in a study of T cells in Graves' hyperthyroidism and ophthalmopathy (dated by TCRdb to between 2019 and 2020). Regarding the complete study: Peripheral blood was collected at initial diagnosis, before any treatment. The roughly 91 discovery patients were randomly divided into training and test sets at a 7:3 ratio. TCR Vbeta CDR3 sequencing of approximately 140 peripheral blood samples (under 45 ophthalmopathy, around 80 hyperthyroidism and around 17 progressor patients) is reported in the paper. To identify TCR V-J signatures that set the groups apart, the researchers used a discovery cohort of 90 to 100 patients, made up of roughly 40 with Graves' ophthalmopathy and 55 to 65 with stable Graves' hyperthyroidism. Prospective prediction of ophthalmopathy was tested in an independent validation cohort of under 20 hyperthyroidism patients and 15 to 17 patients who later progressed to ophthalmopathy. Once sampling was done, hyperthyroidism patients were given methimazole at a starting dose of 30 mg daily, whereas ophthalmopathy patients were given high-dose intravenous methylprednisolone. In addition, the study compared T-cell repertoires in thyroid tissue and in blood from roughly 6 Graves' hyperthyroidism patients.

The TCR beta CDR3 regions were amplified from the RNA transcripts. A first-round RT-PCR of the TCR CDR3 used the HTBI primer set with the Qiagen OneStep RT-PCR kit. Libraries were constructed in a second round of multiplex PCR, after which size selection and purification were performed. The libraries were sequenced on an Illumina HiSeq2000 using paired-end 100 bp reads. Per the source publication's procedure: SOAPnuke was used to process the raw data, removing reads that contained adapters or uncalled bases, had a mean Phred below 15, or lacked an exact match to the constant primer or identifier. COPE v1.2.5 was used to merge the high-quality paired reads, and each unique nucleotide sequence was defined as a clonotype. Clonotypes were aligned to IMGT TRBV, TRBD and TRBJ reference segments using MiTCR v1.1. The analysis was restricted to V-J combinations with a frequency above 0.0001, which together covered 99.2% of the repertoires. The TCS score was defined as the ratio of F50 (clonal expansion) to E x V (chaos), calculated using BLOSUM62-based TCRdist between CDR3 peptides within each V-J. Welch's t-statistics and random forest reduced just over 500 V-J features to some 14, which were used in a naive Bayes classifier (R e1071). The Morisita-Horn index was used to measure how similar the thyroid and blood repertoires were. Through fastp at Q25 and MiXCR, TCRdb rebuilt clones from the public reads, retaining in-frame beta chains. Every CDR3 protein is listed once, alongside the most common genes and DNA of its rows. The V and J calls reflect TCRdb's pipeline rather than the authors' work. The sample table contains fewer than 650,000 distinct CDR3 sequences; only one count was recorded for 14% to 15% of them. The ten largest clones represent around 4.5% of the sample.

Ophthalmopathy patients had moderately to severely active disease, Clinical Activity Score of at least 3, NOSPECS grade of at least 4, and duration under 3 months. Patients with uncontrolled infections, other autoimmune diseases, pregnancy or lactation were excluded. Clinical symptoms, serum thyroxine and TRAb, thyroid ultrasound, and orbital computed tomography formed the basis for the diagnoses. PBMCs were isolated from 7.5 to 10 ml of fresh peripheral blood by Ficoll-Paque density gradient centrifugation. Total RNA was extracted using Trizol reagent, and RNA quality was assessed on an Agilent 2100 Bioanalyzer. Overall results and qualifications from the work: Sample size was not statistically predetermined, and blinding of investigators to group allocation was not performed. In validation, the model predicted progression to ophthalmopathy a median of around six months before onset, with roughly 71% sensitivity and just under 75% specificity. Most expanded thyroid clonotypes (frequency above 0.001) were also found in blood, which suggests that blood repertoires may mirror thyroid immune responses. In cross-validation, a model built on a 13 V-J signature told ophthalmopathy apart from stable hyperthyroidism with approximately 90% sensitivity and about 81% specificity, and in testing the same model reached 80%/75%.

The germline V gene sets CDR1 to KGHSH and CDR2 to LQKENI. V is cut by 6 bases and J by 0 bases, and the space between the germline ends is 15 bases. The CDR3 sequence holds 16 residues, the cysteine and phenylalanine included. Only the CDR3 part of the read is kept: 48 bases, read in frame from the first base. This clonotype was observed at least ten times. Its target antigen remains unknown. Qualities for individual bases were not recorded, and no much larger clone is one base off. The receptor chain draws on TRBV18 and TRBJ1-3; a tentative D match to TRBD1 spans 5 bases. This TCR came from a woman aged 40 to 50 with Graves' ophthalmopathy. What was sequenced was blood. The CDR3 protein: CASSTTRGHSGNTIYF. In nucleotides, the sequence is TGTGCCAGCTCGACAACACGGGGCCACTCTGGAAACACCATATATTTT.